The T cell receptor beta chain described here comes from a study of T cell responses to AZD1222 COVID-19 vaccine. Study-wide results and limits: Spike-specific TCR breadth and depth both grew after two AZD1222 doses. AZD1222 recipients seropositive at baseline numbered only 5 to 7.

Details on this clone: Its antigen is not known.

Sequencing was performed with immunoSEQ multiplex PCR; in TCRdb, only in-frame clones are kept and a portion is missing. The table shows some 120,000 clones, with approximately 83% occurring only once. The CDR3 has 16 amino acids. V lost 0 bases and J lost 3; bases outside the gene matches: 6. The V gene's germline CDR1 is SGDLS and CDR2 YYNGEE. This clonotype originated in an adult in good health. Sequenced here: peripheral blood, sampled on day 0 of AZD1222 vaccination. V is TRBV9 and J is TRBJ2-7; 10 bases line up with TRBD1. The CDR3 region has the DNA TGTGCCAGCAGCGTAGACGCGGGACAGGGGAACTACGAGCAGTACTTC. Amino acids: CASSVDAGQGNYEQYF.